This T cell receptor beta chain was captured in a study of T cell repertoires in cytomegalovirus infection. Study in general: In public TCR beta signatures, there were indications of both CMV infection and matching HLA type.

TCRdb reanalysed the reads using MiXCR and keeps one entry per CDR3 protein. The table has roughly 110,000 distinct CDR3 sequences, 30% seen once; the top ten hold 41%. The ends were cut back, 11 bases at V and 2 bases at J, with 16 bases in the middle. This CDR3 region has 13 residues. Germline CDR1 MNHNS, CDR2 SASEGT. Study-level points and caveats: Carriage of CMV together with the relevant HLA was identifiable through cumulative public TCR beta family frequency. CMV-specific HLA-C-restricted TCR beta clonotypes dominated the ex vivo response.

The table lists this clonotype with a count of one. What it binds is not known. This receptor was obtained from a human donor in good health (CMV status not recorded). Some clones in this sample may be carry-over from other donors' samples. The gene calls are TRBV6-1 and TRBJ2-7; D not resolved. The sequences come from CD8+ T cells from cultured PBMCs, collected from culture after CMV antigen stimulation. The CDR3 bases are TGTGCCGGCCGGTTACGGGCCACCTACGAGCAGTACTTC. Encoded protein: CAGRLRATYEQYF.